This T cell receptor beta chain was identified in a study of vaccination and CD4 T cells after COVID-19 (dated by TCRdb to between 2021 and 2024). With regard to the full study: SARS-CoV-2 positivity had been established in the convalescent patients by nasal swab PCR, and mild disease was recorded in nine or ten of these patients and severe disease in one. Post-COVID blood samples from convalescent patients were collected a median of 101 days after diagnosis, with a range of 35 to 161 days. Three convalescent patients gave samples both early after vaccination (day 14) and late after vaccination (days 161 to 241). In around 10 COVID-19 convalescent patients and a handful of infection-naive healthy vaccine recipients, researchers compared the spike-specific CD4+ TCR repertoire from before mRNA vaccination with the repertoire from after. Six males and four females were included in the convalescent cohort, with two Hispanic individuals, seven Caucasians, two Asians and one multiracial person represented. Each participant got two doses of either the Pfizer-BioNTech BNT162b2 vaccine (n=8) or the Moderna mRNA-1273 vaccine (n=2). Control cultures received a CEFX viral epitope pool as the positive control, an HIV-1 Nef peptide pool as the negative control, or no peptide. The time from the second vaccine dose to post-vaccine blood sampling had a median of 72 days and ranged from roughly 13 to 241 days. Culture stimuli were overlapping spike peptide pools from SARS-CoV-2 and from the common cold coronaviruses HCoV-NL63, HCoV-OC43 and HCoV-229E.

Per the publication, the time point label means: late sampling 161 to 241 days after vaccination in a few convalescent patients. The sample's treatment or condition label, in plain terms: approximately nine-day PBMC culture with coronavirus spike peptide pools or control peptides (ViraFEST assay). To expand antigen-specific T cells with peptide pools and then pick out the expanded clonotypes through TCR sequencing, the study relied on the ViraFEST assay. The positive SARS-CoV-2 PCR tests of the convalescent patients were dated from March to December 2020, before the Alpha, Beta and Delta variants emerged in the United States. Each well held 2.2 million or so PBMCs cultured in IMDM containing around 5.1% human AB serum and about 10 IU/ml IL-2, with about 10 ug/ml peptide pools added. Half of the culture medium was replaced with fresh IL-2-containing medium on days 3 and 7. CD4+ T cells were isolated after around 11 days of culture through negative selection using the EasySep CD4+ T cell isolation kit. Ficoll-Paque Plus gradient centrifugation was used to isolate PBMCs from whole blood, and the isolated PBMCs were then either used fresh or cryopreserved at -140C. Culture conditions were generally each tested in triplicate wells.

V is reduced by 6 bases and J by 7 bases, leaving a spacing of 19 bases between them. The germline V gene encodes CDR1 MNHEY and CDR2 SVGEGT. Spanning cysteine to phenylalanine, the CDR3 consists of 15 amino acids. The read is trimmed to its CDR3 DNA, 45 bases read in frame from base 1. Points on this clonotype: Its antigen target is currently unknown. Base quality data are lacking; no much larger clone is found one base away.

The library was prepared using PCR. TCR sequencing of DNA from cultured CD4+ T cells used the Oncomine TCR Beta short-read assay at the Johns Hopkins FTIC core. The QIAamp micro DNA kit was used to extract genomic DNA from the cultured CD4+ T cells. Oncomine TCR Beta libraries from cultured CD4+ T cells were pooled using unique dual indexes and sequenced on an Illumina iSeq 100. As for the authors' bioinformatics: Non-productive sequences were removed, and CDR3s not starting with C, not ending with F or W, or shorter than 7 amino acids were discarded. The MANAFEST web application was used to identify antigen-specific clonotypes by comparing peptide-stimulated wells against reference wells and other culture wells. An FDR below 0.05, an odds ratio above 5, and a productive frequency above 0.1% in at least two of three replicate wells were required for clones to be considered positive. A clonotype was classed as cross-reactive if the clonotype showed significant expansion both in SARS-CoV-2 spike wells and in at least one common cold coronavirus spike condition. CDR3 homology was assessed with Levenshtein distances (stringdist) and unrooted phylogenetic trees (ape) in R version 3.6.1. TCRdb cleaned the public reads at Q25 with fastp, built clones with MiXCR and kept in-frame beta chains. Rows with a matching CDR3 protein are joined into one entry that keeps the most common DNA and genes. Here the V and J calls rest on TCRdb's processing, not on the authors' analysis. The sample table lists some 25,000 distinct CDR3 sequences, 28% of them with a count of one. Roughly 7.1% of the sample is taken by the ten largest.

Broader findings and caveats from the paper: Relatively few convalescent patients were included in the study, and early timepoints after natural infection were not analyzed. In convalescent patients, nearly all vaccine-specific clones (304 of 307) were found to be mono-reactive for SARS-CoV-2 spike rather than cross-reactive with common cold coronaviruses. An increase in the median number of SARS-CoV-2-reactive clonotypes from more than 20 after infection to some 38 after vaccination was observed, but the change was not found to be significant. Among the post-vaccine SARS-CoV-2-reactive clones in convalescent patients, a median approximately 90% showed up only after vaccination, which suggests vaccine-specific priming.

Recombination linked TRBV6-2 or TRBV6-3 to TRBJ2-1, with TRBD2 tentatively as D gene (7 bases match). Sequencing was performed on CD4+ T cells from blood, cultured in vitro, taken about 7 months after SARS-CoV-2 vaccination. This clonotype was obtained from a human donor who had recovered from COVID-19. The nucleotides are TGTGCCAGCAGCCGCGGGGGCTTCCGGGAGAATGAGCAGTTCTTC. This encodes CASSRGGFRENEQFF.